This T cell receptor beta chain was documented in a study of shared clonotypes between healthy human individuals. The sample holds one count of this clone. No antigen is known for it. Using immunoSEQ multiplex PCR, the repertoire was profiled, and TCRdb retains in-frame clones only, with some absent. The sample carries approximately 1,500,000 clones, roughly 96% recorded once. Subsets obtained from CD4+ cells comprised CD45RA+ naive and CD45RA-negative memory cells. Study-wide points: On the whole, naive subsets had larger estimated richness than memory subsets had.

Germline CDR1 and CDR2: MDHEN and SYDVKM. The CDR3 consists of 13 residues. Trimming cost V 5 bases and J 4 bases, with 11 bases left between them. The V call is TRBV28, the J call TRBJ2-5; D is unclear. The source is a man aged 25-40 years in good health. Sequenced: naive CD4+ T cells sorted from blood. Subset meaning: CD45RA+ positively selected. CDR3 protein: CASSTWLGETQYF. DNA of the CDR3: TGTGCCAGCAGTACGTGGTTGGGAGAGACCCAGTACTTC.